This T cell receptor (beta chain) stems from a study of OX40 agonist ivuxolimab in advanced cancers. Looking at the study overall: Eligibility admitted prior anti-PD-1, anti-PD-L1 or anti-CTLA-4 therapy; 30% to 40% had some.

The CDR3 runs 17 residues. Per the germline V gene, CDR1 is GTSNPN and CDR2 is SVGIG (reference sequence). The V end lost 3 bases, the J end lost 1 base, and 16 bases lay between the germline ends. Only in-frame clones appear in the TCRdb table, and some are missing; sequencing was by immunoSEQ multiplex PCR. Here the sample spans more than 60,000 clones, more than 75% being singletons. The sequenced sample was CD4+ or CD8+ T cells sorted from blood, obtained in a trial of the OX40 agonist ivuxolimab. V gene TRBV30 combines with J gene TRBJ2-6; D assignment may be TRBD1 or TRBD2 (5 bases each). The clonotype comes from an adult with an advanced solid tumor such as melanoma, head and neck, liver or kidney cancer. The CDR3 DNA sequence: TGTGCCTGGAGGGGGGTAGGGCCGTCATCTGGGGCCAACGTCCTGACTTTC. This encodes CAWRGVGPSSGANVLTF.